These 15 T cell receptor beta chains were sequenced from one sample in a study of response to subunit inactivated influenza vaccine (dated by TCRdb to 2016 to 2019). Library preparation used RT-PCR. The sequencer listed for this sample is Illumina HiSeq 2500. TCRdb reprocessed the public reads (quality trimming at Q25 with fastp, clone calling with MiXCR) and kept in-frame beta chains. Merged by CDR3 protein, the rows form single entries marked with the most common genes and DNA. The sample table holds 450,000 to 600,000 distinct CDR3 sequences, of which 7.5% to 8.5% were seen once. The ten largest clones capture roughly 13% of the sample. Material: PBMCs from blood, obtained less than 30 months after vaccination. These receptors were taken from a man aged 50-75 years who received an inactivated influenza vaccine. Donor details come from another sample of the same person, matched by shared clones.

The CDR3 DNA reads as TGTGCCAGCAGTGAATCTATCGACAGACGCAAGAGGACCCAGTACTTC. Its protein product is CASSESIDRRKRTQYF. The V call is TRBV25-1, the J call TRBJ2-5, with D perhaps TRBD1 (5 bases). V was pared by 1 base and J by 7 bases, with 19 bases between. Germline V gene data show CDR1 as MGHDK and CDR2 as SYGVNS. CDR3 length: 16 residues.

This clonotype was detected ten times or more. One junction end does not reproduce the germline sequence, and a read error may be involved. The rearrangement uses TRBV4-3 and TRBJ1-1; 7 nucleotides match TRBD1. CDR1 and CDR2 from the germline V gene are LGHNA and YSLEER. The CDR3 spans 14 residues. This chain's CDR3 is CASSQETGNAEAFF. CDR3 sequence (DNA): TGCGCCAGCAGCCAAGAGACAGGGAACGCTGAAGCTTTCTTT.

This clonotype was counted between two and nine times. The genes are TRBV5-4 and TRBJ2-1; no clear D gene. Germline V CDR1 and CDR2: SGHNT, YYREEE (reference sequence). Trimming took off 8 bases at V and 5 bases at J, with 14 bases between the two ends. This CDR3 region has 13 residues. CDR3: CASRATLNNEQFF. For the CDR3, the DNA is TGTGCCAGTCGAGCCACCCTAAACAATGAGCAGTTCTTC.

In this sample, this clonotype turned up a few times. The rearrangement joins TRBV29-1 to TRBJ1-2, with 7 nucleotides matching TRBD1. The junction had 5 bases not matched to a gene; V was cut back by 3 bases and J by 4 bases. There are 13 residues in the CDR3. CDR1 is SQVTM, CDR2 ANQGSEA, per germline. CDR3 bases: TGCAGCGTTGACGGACAGGCGGGCTATGGCTACACCTTC. Amino acids: CSVDGQAGYGYTF.

This clonotype came up many times. The rearrangement uses TRBV12-3 or TRBV12-4 and TRBJ2-7; D uncertain. V lost 6 bases, J lost 1 base, and 7 bases lay in between. The CDR3 has 12 amino acids. CDR3 coding DNA: TGTGCCAGCAGCTTATTTTCCTACGAGCAGTACTTC. This gives the protein CASSLFSYEQYF.

In its sample, this clonotype was seen many times. The chain couples TRBV15 to TRBJ2-1, with 7 nucleotides matching TRBD1. CDR3 size: 17 residues. V dropped 1 base and J dropped 0; count of bases not matched to a gene: 6. The germline V gene has CDR1 LNHNV and CDR2 YYDKDF (reference sequence). CDR3 in amino acids: CATSRGEGGPSYNEQFF. In DNA, the CDR3 is TGTGCCACCAGCAGAGGGGAAGGGGGCCCCTCCTACAATGAGCAGTTCTTC.

This clonotype was counted only a few times. The chain carries TRBV4-2 and TRBJ2-1; 9 bases align to TRBD2. V was pared by 0 bases and J by 4 bases, with 4 bases of the junction left unmatched. The CDR3 has 16 residues. The germline CDR1 and CDR2 sequences are LGHNA and YNFKEQ. The CDR3 DNA is TGTGCCAGCAGCCAAGATCAAGCGGGAGGTTACAATGAGCAGTTCTTC. This translates into CASSQDQAGGYNEQFF.

The rearrangement uses TRBV7-2 and TRBJ2-3; D uncertain. Germline CDR1 SGHTA, CDR2 FQGNSA. Trimming took 2 bases from V and 2 from J, leaving 11 bases between them. This CDR3 has 15 amino acids. As DNA, the CDR3 is TGTGCCAGCAGCTTAATTGGCTACCCCACAGATACGCAGTATTTT. Residues: CASSLIGYPTDTQYF.

V and J are TRBV6-1 and TRBJ1-6; D call uncertain. Germline values: CDR1 MNHNS, CDR2 SASEGT. This CDR3 contains 14 residues. The V and J ends lost 0 bases and 10 bases respectively, with 10 bases between them. The CDR3 sequence is CASSEALQRSPLHF. The CDR3 bases are TGTGCCAGCAGTGAAGCGCTACAGAGATCACCCCTCCACTTT.

This clonotype was seen at least ten times. The V and J genes are TRBV20-1 and TRBJ1-1; D call uncertain. Trimming stripped 0 bases from V and 0 bases from J, with 14 bases between. The CDR3 has 16 residues. In germline, CDR1 is DFQATT, CDR2 SNEGSKA (reference sequence). In DNA form, the CDR3 reads TGCAGTGCTAGAGACAGGTCCAACCCCATGAACACTGAAGCTTTCTTT. Translation: CSARDRSNPMNTEAFF.

This clonotype was seen a handful of times. The chain is built from TRBV27 and TRBJ2-5; TRBD2 matches at 7 bases. Germline V gene sequence: CDR1 MNHEY, CDR2 SMNVEV (reference sequence). J lost 2 bases, V lost 3 bases, and 6 bases had no gene match. The CDR3 has 15 residues. The CDR3 sequence is CASSLTSLIQETQYF. CDR3 coding DNA: TGTGCCAGCAGTTTGACTAGCCTGATACAAGAGACCCAGTACTTC.

The chain recombines TRBV12-3 or TRBV12-4 with TRBJ2-2, with 9 positions matching TRBD2. The junction had 7 bases not matched to a gene; V was cut back by 1 base and J by 7 bases. The CDR3 totals 16 residues. The CDR3 here is CASSLGSGGSVGELFF. Written as DNA, the CDR3 is TGTGCCAGCAGTTTAGGGAGCGGGGGGTCCGTCGGGGAGCTGTTTTTT.

This clonotype was seen a handful of times. The rearrangement uses TRBV4-1 and TRBJ2-3, with D possibly TRBD2 on 7 matching bases. The CDR3 extends over 17 amino acids. The germline V and J ends were trimmed by 1 base and 2 bases, with 16 bases remaining between them. CDR1 is MGHRA, CDR2 YSYEKL, per germline. In nucleotides, the CDR3 is TGCGCCAGCAGCCAAGGTTTCGCGGGGGCCGCCACAGATACGCAGTATTTT. Translating gives CASSQGFAGAATDTQYF.

The chain links TRBV28 to TRBJ2-7; the D gene is possibly TRBD2 (6 bases). Trimming removed 1 base at V and 7 bases at J, with 17 bases between. This CDR3 contains 15 residues. Per germline, CDR1 MDHEN and CDR2 SYDVKM. CDR3 nucleotides: TGTGCCAGCAGTTTATTGTGGGAGGTCGGGGGAGAGCAGTACTTC. Amino acids: CASSLLWEVGGEQYF. Full variable domain (remainder filled in from reference TRBV28 and TRBJ2-7): DVKVTQSSRYLVKRTGEKVFLECVQDMDHENMFWYRQDPGLGLRLIYFSYDVKMKEKGDIPEGYSVSREKKERFSLILESASTNQTSMYLCASSLLWEVGGEQYFGPGTRLTVT.

This chain links TRBV20-1 with TRBJ1-6; D possibly corresponds to TRBD1 (6 bases). Germline V gives CDR1 DFQATT, CDR2 SNEGSKA (reference sequence). Trimming pared 2 bases from V and 0 bases from J, leaving 11 bases between. This CDR3 is built from 16 residues. CDR3 sequence reads: CSARPDSHSYNSPLHF. The CDR3 DNA is TGCAGTGCTAGACCGGACAGCCACTCCTATAATTCACCCCTCCACTTT.